The source of this T cell receptor (beta chain) is a study of T cell responses to AZD1222 COVID-19 vaccine. The method was immunoSEQ multiplex PCR; TCRdb's version includes in-frame clones alone and lacks a portion of them. The table lists 150,000 to 200,000 clones, nearly 95% of them singletons. This CDR3 is built from 12 residues. The germline V and J ends were trimmed by 5 bases and 1 base, with 5 bases remaining between them. The V gene's germline CDR1 is MNHNY and CDR2 SVGAGI (reference sequence). The sequencing used peripheral blood, collected on day 0 of AZD1222 vaccination. This sequence joins TRBV6-6 and TRBJ1-1; D is unresolved. This receptor was identified in an adult in good health. CDR3 loop: CASSLQNTEAFF. CDR3 nucleotide sequence: TGTGCCAGCAGTCTCCAGAACACTGAAGCTTTCTTT.